This T cell receptor beta chain was identified in a study of beta chain features in type 1 diabetes. Germline V CDR1 and CDR2: SEHNR, FQNEAQ (reference sequence). The CDR3 spans 16 residues. With V trimmed by 5 bases and J by 5 bases, 8 bases remained unmatched. This clone was counted only a few times. The authors reverse transcribed all of the isolated RNA, so sequencing captured expressed TCRB transcripts. Only in-frame clones appear in the TCRdb table, and some are missing; sequencing was by immunoSEQ multiplex PCR. The repertoire holds 200,000 to 250,000 clones, with approximately 11% as singletons.

V and J are TRBV7-9 and TRBJ2-1; 11 bases map to TRBD2. The sequence came from a young man in good health. Sequenced material: central memory CD4+ T cells from blood. CDR3 amino acids: CASSPKGTSGDNEQFF. The CDR3, as DNA: TGTGCCAGCAGCCCTAAAGGGACTAGCGGTGACAATGAGCAGTTCTTC.